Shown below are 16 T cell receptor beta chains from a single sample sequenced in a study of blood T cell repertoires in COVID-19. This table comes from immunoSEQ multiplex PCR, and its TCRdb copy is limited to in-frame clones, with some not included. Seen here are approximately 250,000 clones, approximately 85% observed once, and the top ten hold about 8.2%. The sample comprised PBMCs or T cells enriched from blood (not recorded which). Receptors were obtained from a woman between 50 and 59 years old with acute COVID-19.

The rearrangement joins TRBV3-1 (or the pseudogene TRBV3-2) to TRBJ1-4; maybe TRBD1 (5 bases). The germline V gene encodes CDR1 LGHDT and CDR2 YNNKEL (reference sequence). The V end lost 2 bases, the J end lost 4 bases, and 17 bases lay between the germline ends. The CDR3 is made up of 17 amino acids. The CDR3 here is CASSQPVRGFGNEKLFF. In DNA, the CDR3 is TGTGCCAGCAGCCAACCGGTGCGGGGCTTCGGTAATGAAAAACTGTTTTTT.

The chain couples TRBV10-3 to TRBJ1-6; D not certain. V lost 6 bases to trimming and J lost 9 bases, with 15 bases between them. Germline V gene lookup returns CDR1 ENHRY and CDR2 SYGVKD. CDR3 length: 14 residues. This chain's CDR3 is CAISPGPEGSPLHF. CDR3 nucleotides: TGTGCCATCAGCCCGGGCCCGGAGGGTTCACCCCTCCACTTT.

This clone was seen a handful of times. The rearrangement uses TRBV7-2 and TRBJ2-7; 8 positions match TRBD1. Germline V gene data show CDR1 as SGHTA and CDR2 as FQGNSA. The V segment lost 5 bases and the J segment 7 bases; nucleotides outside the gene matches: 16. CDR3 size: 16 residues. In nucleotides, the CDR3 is TGTGCCAGCAGCCCAGCACAAGTCAGGGGGCGACGAGAGCAGTACTTC. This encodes CASSPAQVRGRREQYF.

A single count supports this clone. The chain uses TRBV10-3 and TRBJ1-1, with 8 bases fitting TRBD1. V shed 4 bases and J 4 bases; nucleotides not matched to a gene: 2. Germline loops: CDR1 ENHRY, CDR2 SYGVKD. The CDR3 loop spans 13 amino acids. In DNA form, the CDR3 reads TGTGCCATCAGTGGACAGGGGCGCACTGAAGCTTTCTTT. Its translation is CAISGQGRTEAFF.

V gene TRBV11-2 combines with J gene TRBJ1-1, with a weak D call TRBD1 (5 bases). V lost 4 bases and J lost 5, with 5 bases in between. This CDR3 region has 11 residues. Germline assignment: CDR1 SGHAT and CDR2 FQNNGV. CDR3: CASSYRTEAFF. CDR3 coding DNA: TGTGCCAGCAGCTACAGGACTGAAGCTTTCTTT.

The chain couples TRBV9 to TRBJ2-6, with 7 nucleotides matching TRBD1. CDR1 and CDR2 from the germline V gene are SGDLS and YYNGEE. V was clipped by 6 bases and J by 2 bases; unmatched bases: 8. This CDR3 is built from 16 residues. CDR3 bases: TGTGCCAGCAACAGGGGCAGGGGGACTGGGGCCAACGTCCTGACTTTC. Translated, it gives CASNRGRGTGANVLTF.

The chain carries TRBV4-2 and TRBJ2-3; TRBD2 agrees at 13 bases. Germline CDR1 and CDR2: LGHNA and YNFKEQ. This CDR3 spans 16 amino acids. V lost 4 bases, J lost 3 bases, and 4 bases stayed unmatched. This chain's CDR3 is CASSRGLAGETDTQYF. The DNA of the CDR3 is TGTGCCAGCAGCCGAGGACTAGCGGGGGAGACAGATACGCAGTATTTT.

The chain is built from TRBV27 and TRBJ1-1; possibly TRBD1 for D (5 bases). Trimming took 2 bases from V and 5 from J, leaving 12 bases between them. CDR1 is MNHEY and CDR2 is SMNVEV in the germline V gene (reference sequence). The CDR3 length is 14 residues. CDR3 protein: CASSLSQGSTEAFF. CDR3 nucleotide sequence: TGTGCCAGCAGTTTAAGTCAGGGCTCGACTGAAGCTTTCTTT.

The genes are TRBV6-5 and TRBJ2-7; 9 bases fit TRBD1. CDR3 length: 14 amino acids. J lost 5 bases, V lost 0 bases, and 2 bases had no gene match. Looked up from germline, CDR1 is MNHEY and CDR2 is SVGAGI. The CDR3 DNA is TGTGCCAGCAGTTACTCGGGACAGGGAAACGAGCAGTACTTC. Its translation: CASSYSGQGNEQYF.

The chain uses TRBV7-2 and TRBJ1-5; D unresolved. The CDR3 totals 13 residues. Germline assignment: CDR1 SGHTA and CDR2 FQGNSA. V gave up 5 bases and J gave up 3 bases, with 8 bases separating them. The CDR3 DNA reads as TGTGCCAGCAGCGGTAGACTCAATCAGCCCCAGCATTTT. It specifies CASSGRLNQPQHF.

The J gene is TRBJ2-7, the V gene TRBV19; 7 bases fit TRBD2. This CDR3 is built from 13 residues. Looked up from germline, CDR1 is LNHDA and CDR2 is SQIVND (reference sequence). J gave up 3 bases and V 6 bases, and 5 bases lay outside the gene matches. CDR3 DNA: TGTGCCAGTAGGGGAGCGGGGATCTACGAGCAGTACTTC. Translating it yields CASRGAGIYEQYF.

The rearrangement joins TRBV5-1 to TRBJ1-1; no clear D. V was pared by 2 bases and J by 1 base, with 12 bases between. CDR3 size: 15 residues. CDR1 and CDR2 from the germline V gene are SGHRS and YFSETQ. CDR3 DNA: TGCGCCAGCAGCTTTGGCCAGCACAGGAACACTGAAGCTTTCTTT. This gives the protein CASSFGQHRNTEAFF.

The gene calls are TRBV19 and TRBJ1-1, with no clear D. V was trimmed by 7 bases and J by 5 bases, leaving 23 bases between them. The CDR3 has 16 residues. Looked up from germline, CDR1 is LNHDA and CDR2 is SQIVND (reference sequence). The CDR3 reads CASTSYGEGLRTEAFF. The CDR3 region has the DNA TGTGCCAGTACTTCTTATGGTGAGGGTTTAAGGACTGAAGCTTTCTTT. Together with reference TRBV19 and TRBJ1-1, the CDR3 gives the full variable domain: DGGITQSPKYLFRKEGQNVTLSCEQNLNHDAMYWYRQDPGQGLRLIYYSQIVNDFQKGDIAEGYSVSREKKESFPLTVTSAQKNPTAFYLCASTSYGEGLRTEAFFGQGTRLTVV.

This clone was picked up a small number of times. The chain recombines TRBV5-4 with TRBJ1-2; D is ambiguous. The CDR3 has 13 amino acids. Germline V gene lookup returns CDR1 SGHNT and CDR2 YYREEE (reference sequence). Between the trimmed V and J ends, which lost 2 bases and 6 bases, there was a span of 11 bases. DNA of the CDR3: TGTGCCAGCAGCTTAACACCTCCCCATGGCTACACCTTC. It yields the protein CASSLTPPHGYTF.

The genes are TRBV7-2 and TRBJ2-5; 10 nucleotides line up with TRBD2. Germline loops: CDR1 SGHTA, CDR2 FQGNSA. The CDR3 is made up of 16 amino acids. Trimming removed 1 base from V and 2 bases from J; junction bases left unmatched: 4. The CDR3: CASSLGLAGAQETQYF. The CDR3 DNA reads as TGTGCCAGCAGCTTAGGGCTAGCGGGGGCTCAAGAGACCCAGTACTTC. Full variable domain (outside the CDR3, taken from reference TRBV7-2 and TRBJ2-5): GAGVSQSPSNKVTEKGKDVELRCDPISGHTALYWYRQSLGQGLEFLIYFQGNSAPDKSGLPSDRFSAERTGGSVSTLTIQRTQQEDSAVYLCASSLGLAGAQETQYFGPGTRLLVL.

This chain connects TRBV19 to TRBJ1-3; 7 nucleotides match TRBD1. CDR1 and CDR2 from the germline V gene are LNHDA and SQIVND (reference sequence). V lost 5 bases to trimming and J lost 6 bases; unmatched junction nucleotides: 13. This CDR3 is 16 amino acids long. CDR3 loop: CASSGQRTTGTNTIYF. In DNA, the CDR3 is TGTGCCAGTAGTGGGCAGCGGACGACAGGGACAAACACCATATATTTT.